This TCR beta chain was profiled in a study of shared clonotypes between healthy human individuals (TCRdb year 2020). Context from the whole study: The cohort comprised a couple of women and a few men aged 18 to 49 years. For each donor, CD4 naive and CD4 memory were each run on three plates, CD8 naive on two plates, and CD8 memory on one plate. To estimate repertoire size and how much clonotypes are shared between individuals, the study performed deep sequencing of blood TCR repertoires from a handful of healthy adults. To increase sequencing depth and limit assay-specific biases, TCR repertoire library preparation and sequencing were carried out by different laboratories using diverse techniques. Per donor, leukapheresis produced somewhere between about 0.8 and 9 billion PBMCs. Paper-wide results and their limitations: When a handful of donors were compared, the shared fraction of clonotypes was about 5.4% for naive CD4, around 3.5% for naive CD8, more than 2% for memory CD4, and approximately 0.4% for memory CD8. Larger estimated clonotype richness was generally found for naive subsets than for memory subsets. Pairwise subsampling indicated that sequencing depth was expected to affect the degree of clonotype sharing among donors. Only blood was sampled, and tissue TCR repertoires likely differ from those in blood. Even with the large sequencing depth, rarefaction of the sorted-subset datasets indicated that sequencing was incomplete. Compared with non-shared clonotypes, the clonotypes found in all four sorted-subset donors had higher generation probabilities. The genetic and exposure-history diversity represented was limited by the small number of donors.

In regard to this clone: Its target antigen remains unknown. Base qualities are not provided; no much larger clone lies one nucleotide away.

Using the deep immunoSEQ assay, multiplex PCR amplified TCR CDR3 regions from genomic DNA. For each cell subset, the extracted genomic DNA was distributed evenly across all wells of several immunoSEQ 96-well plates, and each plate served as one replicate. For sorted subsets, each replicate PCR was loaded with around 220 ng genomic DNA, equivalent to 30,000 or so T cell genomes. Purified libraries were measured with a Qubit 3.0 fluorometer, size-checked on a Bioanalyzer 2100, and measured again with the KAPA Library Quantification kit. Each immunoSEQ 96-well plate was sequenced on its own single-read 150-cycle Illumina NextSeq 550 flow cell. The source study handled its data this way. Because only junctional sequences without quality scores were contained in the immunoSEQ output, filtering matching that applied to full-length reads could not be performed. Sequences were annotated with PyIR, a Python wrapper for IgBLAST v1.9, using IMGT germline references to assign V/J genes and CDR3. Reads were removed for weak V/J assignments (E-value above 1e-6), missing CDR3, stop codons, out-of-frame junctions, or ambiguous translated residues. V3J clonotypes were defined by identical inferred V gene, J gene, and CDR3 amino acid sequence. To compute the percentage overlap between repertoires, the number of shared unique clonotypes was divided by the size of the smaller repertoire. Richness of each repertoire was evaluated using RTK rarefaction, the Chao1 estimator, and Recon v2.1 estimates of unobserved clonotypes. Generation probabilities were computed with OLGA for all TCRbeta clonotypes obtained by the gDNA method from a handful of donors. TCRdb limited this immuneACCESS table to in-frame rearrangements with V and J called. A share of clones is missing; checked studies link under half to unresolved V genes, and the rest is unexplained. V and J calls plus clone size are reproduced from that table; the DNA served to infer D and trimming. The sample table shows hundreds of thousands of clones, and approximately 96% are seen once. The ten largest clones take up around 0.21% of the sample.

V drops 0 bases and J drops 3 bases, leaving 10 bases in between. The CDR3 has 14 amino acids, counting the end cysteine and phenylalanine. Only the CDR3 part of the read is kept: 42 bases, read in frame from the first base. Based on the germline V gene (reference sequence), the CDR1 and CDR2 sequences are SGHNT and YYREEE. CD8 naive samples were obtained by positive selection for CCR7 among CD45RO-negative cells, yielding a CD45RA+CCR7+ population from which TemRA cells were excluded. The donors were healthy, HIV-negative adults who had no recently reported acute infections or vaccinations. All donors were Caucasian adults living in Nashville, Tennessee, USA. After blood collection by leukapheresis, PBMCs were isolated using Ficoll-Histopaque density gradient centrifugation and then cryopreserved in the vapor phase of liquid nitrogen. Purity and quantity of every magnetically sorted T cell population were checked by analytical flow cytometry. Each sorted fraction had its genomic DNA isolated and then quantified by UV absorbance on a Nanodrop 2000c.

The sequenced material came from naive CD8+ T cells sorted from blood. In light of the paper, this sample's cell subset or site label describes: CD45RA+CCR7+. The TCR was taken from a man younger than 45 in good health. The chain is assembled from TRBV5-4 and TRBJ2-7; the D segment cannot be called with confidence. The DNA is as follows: TGTGCCAGCAGCTTGGACGACGGTCACTACGAGCAGTACTTC. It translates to CASSLDDGHYEQYF.